This TCR beta chain was captured in a study of CD8+CD57+ T cells in acquired aplastic anemia. Overall study context: Average DNA yield from sorted CD4+ and CD8+ cells was about 3.2 ug. Study outcomes and limitations: Patients and controls shared nearly 30 CD8+ CDR3 sequences, which appeared highly expressed in patients and within their immunodominant clones.

Sequencing was done on patients that had shown CD8+CD57+ cell expansion by flow cytometry. Severe acquired aplastic anemia affected all patients. There was no therapy given to any patient before the blood sampling took place. It was genomic DNA that served as the template for profiling TCR beta VDJ and CDR3. TCRdb re-analysed the reads in MiXCR, keeping a single row per CDR3 protein. The table has approximately 200,000 distinct CDR3 sequences, over 40% seen once; the top ten hold roughly 21%. A note on this clonotype: Its specificity is unknown.

The CDR3 has 16 amino acids. With 4 bases removed from V and 0 bases from J, the gap between germline ends came to 13 bases. Germline lookup yields CDR1 MNHNS and CDR2 SASEGT. The clonotype was recovered from a human donor with aplastic anemia. The chain recombines TRBV6-1 with TRBJ1-5; D gene ambiguous. Sequencing was carried out using sorted CD4+, CD8+, or CD8+CD57+ T cells (not recorded which) from PBMCs. CDR3 DNA sequence: TGTGCCAGCAGTGTCGGTAGAAGCGATAGCAATCAGCCCCAGCATTTT. This sequence encodes CASSVGRSDSNQPQHF.